Each of the 16 T cell receptor beta chains below was sequenced from the same sample in a study of blood T cell repertoires in COVID-19. Method: immunoSEQ multiplex PCR; TCRdb's copy keeps in-frame clones and lacks some. The data show roughly 260,000 clones, about 93% seen once. Sequences were obtained from PBMCs or T cells enriched from blood (not recorded which). The receptor source for this set is a woman aged 18 to 35 who had recovered from COVID-19.

The gene calls are TRBV4-2 and TRBJ2-7; tentative D call: TRBD1 (6 bases). In germline, CDR1 is LGHNA, CDR2 YNFKEQ. V lost 0 bases and J lost 3, with 12 bases in between. The CDR3 spans 15 residues. CDR3 region: CASSQESGGLYEQYF. DNA of the CDR3: TGTGCCAGCAGCCAAGAATCTGGGGGCCTCTACGAGCAGTACTTC.

This sequence joins TRBV18 and TRBJ1-1; D not resolved. The CDR3 length is 14 residues. The V gene's germline CDR1 is KGHSH and CDR2 LQKENI. V shed 6 bases and J shed 0 bases, with 11 bases lying between them. This chain's CDR3 is CASSLADMNTEAFF. Here the CDR3 DNA reads TGTGCCAGCTCCCTCGCTGACATGAACACTGAAGCTTTCTTT.

This chain connects TRBV27 to TRBJ2-1; D gene ambiguous. V was cut by 6 bases and J by 1 base, with 13 bases left in between. Per germline, CDR1 MNHEY and CDR2 SMNVEV (reference sequence). This CDR3 contains 15 residues. The CDR3 region has the DNA TGTGCCAGCAGCTATACTATTCAATCCTACAATGAGCAGTTCTTC. Its translation: CASSYTIQSYNEQFF.

The chain employs TRBV7-9 and TRBJ1-1; no definite D call. The V end lost 5 bases, the J end lost 1 base, and 14 bases lay between the germline ends. The CDR3 has 15 residues. Looked up from germline, CDR1 is SEHNR and CDR2 is FQNEAQ (reference sequence). The DNA of the CDR3 is TGTGCCAGCAGCCCCGCACGACAAGCGAACACTGAAGCTTTCTTT. It codes for CASSPARQANTEAFF.

The chain recombines TRBV24-1 with TRBJ2-5; D gene ambiguous. Germline lookup yields CDR1 KGHDR and CDR2 SFDVKD. V dropped 4 bases and J dropped 2 bases, with 10 bases sitting between them. The CDR3 is 14 residues long. CDR3 sequence (DNA): TGTGCCACCAGTGAATCAGGCTCACAAGAGACCCAGTACTTC. This translates into CATSESGSQETQYF.

This clone was seen only a few times. The chain links TRBV7-3 to TRBJ1-1, with 8 bases lining up with TRBD1. Germline trimming cut 4 bases from V and 4 bases from J; bases unmatched to any gene: 5. Germline values: CDR1 SGHTA, CDR2 FQGTGA. This CDR3 is built from 14 residues. CDR3 DNA: TGTGCCAGCAGCTCGGACAGGGAGATCACTGAAGCTTTCTTT. Protein sequence: CASSSDREITEAFF. The whole variable domain, remainder taken from reference TRBV7-3 and TRBJ1-1, is GAGVSQTPSNKVTEKGKYVELRCDPISGHTALYWYRQSLGQGPEFLIYFQGTGAADDSGLPNDRFFAVRPEGSVSTLKIQRTERGDSAVYLCASSSDREITEAFFGQGTRLTVV.

The chain combines TRBV19 with TRBJ2-7; 11 nucleotides agree with TRBD2. Germline V gene data show CDR1 as LNHDA and CDR2 as SQIVND (reference sequence). The CDR3 consists of 14 residues. After removal of 4 bases from V and 2 bases from J, the junction contained 1 base not matched to a gene. The CDR3 DNA is TGTGCCAGTAGTACTAGCGGGGGGCCCTACGAGCAGTACTTC. Its translation is CASSTSGGPYEQYF.

The genes are TRBV23-1 and TRBJ1-5; unclear D gene. TRBV23-1 is flagged as an ORF with uncertain function. The CDR3 sequence is 19 residues long. Trimming shortened V by 0 bases and J by 0 bases, and 18 bases separated the two germline ends. Here the CDR3 DNA reads TGCGCCAGCAGTCAATCGCGGGGTGGGAGGCTCCATAGCAATCAGCCCCAGCATTTT. Translated, it gives CASSQSRGGRLHSNQPQHF.

Turning to this clone: At the DNA level, this CDR3 is encoded by other sequences in the same sample as well. J is TRBJ1-6 and V is TRBV6-5; D perhaps matches TRBD1 (5 bases). V lost 0 bases, J lost 5 bases, and 8 bases lay in between. The germline CDR1 and CDR2 sequences are MNHEY and SVGAGI. The length of the CDR3 is 15 residues. The DNA of the CDR3 is TGTGCCAGCAGTTACTCAGGGGCGGATAATTCACCCCTCCACTTT. This codes for CASSYSGADNSPLHF.

V is TRBV5-1 and J is TRBJ2-2; perhaps TRBD1 as D (6 bases). With 7 bases removed from V and 4 bases from J, the gap between germline ends came to 14 bases. Germline V gene sequence: CDR1 SGHRS, CDR2 YFSETQ. This CDR3 has 14 residues. The CDR3 sequence is CASLQGPSTGELFF. The CDR3 DNA reads TGCGCCAGCCTACAGGGCCCAAGCACCGGGGAGCTGTTTTTT.

The chain joins TRBV9 to TRBJ1-3; D is ambiguous. Looked up from germline, CDR1 is SGDLS and CDR2 is YYNGEE. The CDR3 sequence is 15 residues long. The V end lost 4 bases, the J end lost 6 bases, and 17 bases lay between the germline ends. The CDR3 bases are TGTGCCAGCAGCCCCACAGTTGGGGAGCTAAACACCATATATTTT. Translating it yields CASSPTVGELNTIYF.

The chain employs TRBV4-1 and TRBJ2-7; the D gene is possibly TRBD1 (5 bases). This CDR3 has 17 residues. V was shortened by 3 bases and J by 0 bases, with 18 bases between the two germline ends. Germline values: CDR1 MGHRA, CDR2 YSYEKL. For the CDR3, the DNA is TGCGCCAGCAGCCAGGGGCCAAGGACGGTGTCCTCCTACGAGCAGTACTTC. It codes for CASSQGPRTVSSYEQYF.

In its sample, this clone was seen a few times. This chain uses TRBV4-3 with TRBJ1-1; tentative D call: TRBD1 (6 bases). The CDR3 has 18 amino acids. V was cut by 2 bases and J by 5 bases, with 24 bases left in between. Germline V lookup: CDR1 LGHNA, CDR2 YSLEER. The CDR3 is CASSQTSWQGFLLTEAFF. CDR3 in DNA: TGCGCCAGCAGCCAAACCTCGTGGCAGGGGTTTCTCCTAACTGAAGCTTTCTTT.

The V gene is TRBV4-3, the J gene TRBJ1-2, with a possible D match to TRBD1 (5 bases). The CDR3 runs to 14 residues. Deletions cut 0 bases from V and 6 bases from J, with 11 bases between. Germline CDR1 and CDR2: LGHNA and YSLEER. The CDR3 is CASSQEMQGHGYTF. DNA for the CDR3: TGCGCCAGCAGCCAAGAAATGCAGGGCCATGGCTACACCTTC.

The V call is TRBV20-1, the J call TRBJ2-1; D is unclear. Looked up from germline, CDR1 is DFQATT and CDR2 is SNEGSKA (reference sequence). This CDR3 has 15 residues. V dropped 3 bases and J dropped 0 bases, with 12 bases sitting between them. The CDR3 region is CSASALLSSYNEQFF. The CDR3 bases are TGCAGTGCTAGTGCCCTCTTGAGCTCCTACAATGAGCAGTTCTTC.

This chain links TRBV29-1 with TRBJ1-2, with D uncertain. This CDR3 is built from 12 residues. The V gene lost 1 base and the J gene lost 3 bases, with 6 bases spanning the gap. Germline-derived CDR1 and CDR2 are SQVTM and ANQGSEA. CDR3 residues: CSVEVRDYGYTF. Written as DNA, the CDR3 is TGCAGCGTTGAAGTCCGCGACTATGGCTACACCTTC.